This T cell receptor beta chain comes out of a study of CD8 T cells in ankylosing spondylitis. V shed 1 base, J shed 1 base, and the junction held 4 bases outside the gene matches. The CDR3 runs 15 residues. CDR1 is SQVTM, CDR2 ANQGSEA, per germline. TCRdb re-derived calls from the 5' RACE reads in MiXCR, one entry per CDR3 protein. The table lists tens of thousands of distinct CDR3 sequences, about 6.8% of them singletons, with about 11% in the top ten. This clonotype showed up many times. What was sequenced was blood, either unsorted or a sorted T cell fraction (not recorded which). This sequence was found in a male donor with ankylosing spondylitis or in good health (not recorded which). V is TRBV29-1 and J is TRBJ2-1, with 7 bases lining up with TRBD2. The CDR3 nucleotides read TGCAGCGTTGAAGTCGCGGGAGTATCCTACAATGAGCAGTTCTTC. It yields the protein CSVEVAGVSYNEQFF.